What follows are 20 T cell receptor beta chains derived from one specimen sequenced in a study of identical twins. MiXCR, run by TCRdb on the 5' RACE reads, gives a single entry per CDR3 protein. The data show roughly 570,000 distinct CDR3 sequences, more than 9% seen once. In addition, the sample was reused for a study of yellow fever vaccine responses in identical twins.

Sequencing used PBMCs. The receptors derive from a woman aged 18-30 years in good health.

This clonotype was observed a few times. The rearrangement joins TRBV7-2 to TRBJ2-5; no clear D gene. The CDR3 is made up of 16 amino acids. V was shortened by 1 base and J by 2 bases, with 14 bases between the two germline ends. Germline V gene lookup returns CDR1 SGHTA and CDR2 FQGNSA. The CDR3 DNA follows: TGTGCCAGCAGCTTAGTTGGCGTCAGCTCACAAGAGACCCAGTACTTC. Translating gives CASSLVGVSSQETQYF. Full variable domain (rest looked up from reference TRBV7-2 and TRBJ2-5): GAGVSQSPSNKVTEKGKDVELRCDPISGHTALYWYRQSLGQGLEFLIYFQGNSAPDKSGLPSDRFSAERTGGSVSTLTIQRTQQEDSAVYLCASSLVGVSSQETQYFGPGTRLLVL.

The table lists this clonotype with many counts. The rearrangement links TRBV10-3 to TRBJ2-3; TRBD2 matches 10 bases. This CDR3 is built from 17 residues. CDR1 is ENHRY, CDR2 SYGVKD, per germline. Trimming cost V 8 bases and J 0 bases; bases outside gene matches: 11. The CDR3 region is CAIHVRTSGRSTDTQYF. The CDR3 nucleotides are TGTGCCATCCACGTAAGGACTAGCGGCCGGAGCACAGATACGCAGTATTTT.

This clonotype was seen many times. The J gene is TRBJ2-7, the V gene TRBV7-8; D is ambiguous. The V gene's germline CDR1 is SGHVS and CDR2 FQNEAQ. The length of the CDR3 is 12 residues. Trimming took 1 base from V and 4 from J, leaving 5 bases between them. The CDR3 loop is CASSLDPYEQYF. CDR3 nucleotide sequence: TGTGCCAGCAGCTTAGATCCGTACGAGCAGTACTTC.

This clonotype was observed many times. The chain couples TRBV5-1 to TRBJ2-3; D is possibly TRBD2 (6 bases). CDR3 size: 17 residues. Trimming shortened V by 4 bases and J by 5 bases, and 23 bases separated the two germline ends. Per germline, CDR1 SGHRS and CDR2 YFSETQ. CDR3 protein: CASSPPDRSAGGDTQYF. CDR3 DNA sequence: TGCGCCAGCAGCCCGCCGGATCGTAGTGCCGGGGGAGATACGCAGTATTTT.

The J gene is TRBJ2-3, the V gene TRBV28; D possibly corresponds to TRBD2 (6 bases). Germline CDR1 and CDR2: MDHEN and SYDVKM. V was cut by 2 bases and J by 0 bases, with 9 bases left in between. The CDR3 contains 15 residues. The CDR3 is CASSLLATSTDTQYF. The CDR3 bases are TGTGCCAGCAGTTTACTAGCGACTAGCACAGATACGCAGTATTTT.

The sample holds many counts of this clonotype. An end of the junction differs from the germline gene, which may be a read error. The genes are TRBV3-1 and TRBJ2-2; D not resolved. The CDR3 has 15 amino acids. Germline assignment: CDR1 LGHDT and CDR2 YNNKEL (reference sequence). The CDR3 coding sequence is TGTGCCAGCAGACAAGGGTGGACCTCAGACTCGGAGCTGTTTTTT. Protein product: CASRQGWTSDSELFF. Drawing the rest from reference TRBV3-1 and TRBJ2-2, the complete variable domain is DTAVSQTPKYLVTQMGNDKSIKCEQNLGHDTMYWYKQDSKKFLKIMFSYNNKELIINETVPNRFSPKSPDKAHLNLHINSLELGDSAVYFCASRQGWTSDSELFFGEGSRLTVL.

In this sample, this clonotype turned up once. The chain is built from TRBV28 and TRBJ2-7, with TRBD2 identical over 7 bases. The germline CDR1 and CDR2 sequences are MDHEN and SYDVKM. The trim removed 3 bases at V and 2 bases at J, leaving 4 bases unmatched. The CDR3 runs to 14 residues. The CDR3 DNA follows: TGTGCCAGCAGTTTCACGGCGGGAGCCTACGAGCAGTACTTC. Amino acid sequence: CASSFTAGAYEQYF. Looking up the rest from reference TRBV28 and TRBJ2-7 gives the full variable domain: DVKVTQSSRYLVKRTGEKVFLECVQDMDHENMFWYRQDPGLGLRLIYFSYDVKMKEKGDIPEGYSVSREKKERFSLILESASTNQTSMYLCASSFTAGAYEQYFGPGTRLTVT.

CDR3 nucleotide sequence: TGTGCCAGCAGCTTTAGGCCCCGCTCCTACAATGAGCAGTTCTTC. Translating it yields CASSFRPRSYNEQFF. J is TRBJ2-1 and V is TRBV11-3; no clear D gene. Per the germline V gene, CDR1 is SGHNT and CDR2 is YENEEA. Trimming shortened V by 3 bases and J by 0 bases, and 9 bases separated the two germline ends. The CDR3 has 15 amino acids.

This clonotype was counted a few times. The chain uses TRBV5-1 and TRBJ2-5; TRBD2 aligns across 12 bases. V gave up 5 bases and J gave up 6 bases; unmatched junction bases: 11. This CDR3 is 16 amino acids long. Looked up from germline, CDR1 is SGHRS and CDR2 is YFSETQ. This CDR3 is CASSGLAGREWKTQYF. The CDR3 DNA follows: TGCGCCAGCAGTGGACTAGCGGGGCGGGAGTGGAAGACCCAGTACTTC.

The chain employs TRBV5-1 and TRBJ2-2; D ambiguous. There are 13 residues in the CDR3. Germline loops: CDR1 SGHRS, CDR2 YFSETQ. The V gene lost 4 bases and the J gene lost 2 bases, with 6 bases spanning the gap. Here the CDR3 DNA reads TGCGCCAGCAGCACTGATAACACCGGGGAGCTGTTTTTT. It specifies CASSTDNTGELFF.

This chain connects TRBV5-1 to TRBJ2-5, with 7 nucleotides matching TRBD2. Looked up from germline, CDR1 is SGHRS and CDR2 is YFSETQ. Germline trimming cut 4 bases from V and 4 bases from J; bases unmatched to any gene: 7. This CDR3 has 14 residues. The CDR3 sequence: CASSTGPSGETQYF. The CDR3 nucleotides are TGCGCCAGCAGCACCGGACCTAGCGGAGAGACCCAGTACTTC.

V gene TRBV29-1 combines with J gene TRBJ2-5; D is unclear. The germline V gene has CDR1 SQVTM and CDR2 ANQGSEA. The CDR3 sequence is 14 residues long. Between the trimmed V and J ends, which lost 7 bases and 0 bases, there was a span of 15 bases. The CDR3 DNA reads TGCAGCGCTTTCGCTACAGTTGACCAAGAGACCCAGTACTTC. Translation: CSAFATVDQETQYF.

The table lists this clonotype with many counts. The J gene is TRBJ2-1, the V gene TRBV29-1; perhaps TRBD2 as D (6 bases). The CDR3 sequence is 14 residues long. CDR1 is SQVTM and CDR2 is ANQGSEA in the germline V gene. The V gene lost 1 base and the J gene lost 0 bases, with 7 bases spanning the gap. The CDR3 protein is CSVEGEASYNEQFF. In DNA, the CDR3 is TGCAGCGTTGAAGGGGAGGCCTCCTACAATGAGCAGTTCTTC.

The chain carries TRBV5-6 and TRBJ2-7; TRBD2 might be the D (6 bases). The CDR3 has 13 residues. Germline loops: CDR1 SGHDT, CDR2 YYEEEE. V was pared by 5 bases and J by 6 bases, with 15 bases between. Here the CDR3 reads CASSHRLVSEQYF. CDR3 DNA sequence: TGTGCCAGCAGTCACCGACTAGTTTCCGAGCAGTACTTC. The whole variable domain, filled in from reference TRBV5-6 and TRBJ2-7, reads DAGVTQSPTHLIKTRGQQVTLRCSPKSGHDTVSWYQQALGQGPQFIFQYYEEEERQRGNFPDRFSGHQFPNYSSELNVNALLLGDSALYLCASSHRLVSEQYFGPGTRLTVT.

Only a few counts were recorded for this clonotype. This chain joins TRBV11-2 and TRBJ2-5, with 8 bases identical to TRBD2. Germline CDR1 and CDR2: SGHAT and FQNNGV. J lost 5 bases, V lost 2 bases, and 10 bases had no gene match. The CDR3 is 16 amino acids. For the CDR3, the DNA is TGTGCCAGCAGCTTATCACCGGGACTAGGAGGGGAGACCCAGTACTTC. Protein: CASSLSPGLGGETQYF.

The chain joins TRBV11-2 to TRBJ2-1; D may be TRBD2 (6 bases). Trimming shortened V by 5 bases and J by 3 bases, and 14 bases separated the two germline ends. Germline V gene data show CDR1 as SGHAT and CDR2 as FQNNGV. The length of the CDR3 is 15 residues. CDR3 DNA sequence: TGTGCCAGCAGCCCATTCGGGACTCTCTACAATGAGCAGTTCTTC. Its protein is CASSPFGTLYNEQFF. Complete variable domain (other parts from reference TRBV11-2 and TRBJ2-1): EAGVAQSPRYKIIEKRQSVAFWCNPISGHATLYWYQQILGQGPKLLIQFQNNGVVDDSQLPKDRFSAERLKGVDSTLKIQPAKLEDSAVYLCASSPFGTLYNEQFFGPGTRLTVL.

This clonotype has ten or more counts. This chain joins TRBV12-3 or TRBV12-4 and TRBJ2-5, with D tentatively TRBD2 (5 bases). Trimming cost V 6 bases and J 3 bases, with 8 bases left between them. The CDR3 is made up of 12 amino acids. CDR3 loop: CASRDGEETQYF. The CDR3 nucleotides read TGTGCCAGCAGGGACGGGGAAGAGACCCAGTACTTC.

CDR3 loop: CASSPAGQQNIQYF. DNA for the CDR3: TGCGCCAGCAGCCCGGCGGGACAGCAGAACATTCAGTACTTC. The chain uses TRBV4-3 and TRBJ2-4; a possible D gene is TRBD1 (7 bases). Per the germline V gene, CDR1 is LGHNA and CDR2 is YSLEER. V was trimmed by 4 bases and J by 7 bases, leaving 14 bases between them. The CDR3 sequence is 14 residues long.

This clonotype was counted ten times or more. The rearrangement uses TRBV5-1 and TRBJ2-1, with D tentatively TRBD1 or TRBD2 (5 bases each). Germline-derived CDR1 and CDR2 are SGHRS and YFSETQ. The CDR3 contains 14 residues. V lost 9 bases, J lost 4 bases, and 17 bases lay in between. The CDR3 region is CATTKGDGYNEQFF. The DNA for the CDR3 is TGCGCCACCACAAAAGGGGACGGTTACAATGAGCAGTTCTTC.

This clonotype was detected many times. The chain combines TRBV6-1 with TRBJ1-5; D is unresolved. Germline V gene sequence: CDR1 MNHNS, CDR2 SASEGT. V gave up 5 bases and J gave up 3 bases, with 11 bases separating them. The CDR3 consists of 14 residues. The CDR3 DNA follows: TGTGCCAGCAGTCCCGGGAAGCACAATCAGCCCCAGCATTTT. It translates to CASSPGKHNQPQHF.